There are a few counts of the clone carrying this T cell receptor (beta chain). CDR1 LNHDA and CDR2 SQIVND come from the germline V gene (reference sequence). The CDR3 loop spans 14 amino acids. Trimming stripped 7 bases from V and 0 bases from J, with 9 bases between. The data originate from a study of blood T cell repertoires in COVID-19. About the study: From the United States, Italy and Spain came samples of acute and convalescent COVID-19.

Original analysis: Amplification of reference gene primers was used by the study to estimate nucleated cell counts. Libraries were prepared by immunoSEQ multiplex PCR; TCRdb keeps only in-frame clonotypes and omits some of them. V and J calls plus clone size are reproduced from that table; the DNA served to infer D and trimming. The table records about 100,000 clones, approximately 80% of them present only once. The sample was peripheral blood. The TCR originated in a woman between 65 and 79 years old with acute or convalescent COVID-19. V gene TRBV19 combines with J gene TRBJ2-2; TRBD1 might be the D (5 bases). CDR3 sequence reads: CASTPQANTGELFF. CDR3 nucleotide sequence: TGTGCCAGTACGCCACAGGCGAACACCGGGGAGCTGTTTTTT. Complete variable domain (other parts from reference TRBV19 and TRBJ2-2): DGGITQSPKYLFRKEGQNVTLSCEQNLNHDAMYWYRQDPGQGLRLIYYSQIVNDFQKGDIAEGYSVSREKKESFPLTVTSAQKNPTAFYLCASTPQANTGELFFGEGSRLTVL.